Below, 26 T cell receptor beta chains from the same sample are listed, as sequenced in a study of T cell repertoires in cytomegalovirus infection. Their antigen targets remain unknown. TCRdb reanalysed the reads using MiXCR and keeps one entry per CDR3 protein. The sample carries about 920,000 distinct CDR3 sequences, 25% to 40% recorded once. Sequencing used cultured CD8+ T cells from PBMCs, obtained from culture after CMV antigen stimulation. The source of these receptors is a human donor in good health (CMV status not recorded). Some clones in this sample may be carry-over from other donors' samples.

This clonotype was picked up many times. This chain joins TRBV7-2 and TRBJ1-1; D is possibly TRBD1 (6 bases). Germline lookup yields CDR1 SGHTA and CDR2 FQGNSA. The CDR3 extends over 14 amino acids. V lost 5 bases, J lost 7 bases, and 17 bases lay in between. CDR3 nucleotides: TGTGCCAGCAGCACCCTGACAGGTCTATTTGAAGCTTTCTTT. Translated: CASSTLTGLFEAFF.

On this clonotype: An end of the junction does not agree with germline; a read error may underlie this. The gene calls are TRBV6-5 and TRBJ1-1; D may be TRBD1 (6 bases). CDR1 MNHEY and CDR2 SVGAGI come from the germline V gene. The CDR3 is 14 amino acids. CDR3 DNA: TGTGCCAACAGTTACTCTGGGACAAGCGCTGAAGCTTTCTTT. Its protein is CANSYSGTSAEAFF.

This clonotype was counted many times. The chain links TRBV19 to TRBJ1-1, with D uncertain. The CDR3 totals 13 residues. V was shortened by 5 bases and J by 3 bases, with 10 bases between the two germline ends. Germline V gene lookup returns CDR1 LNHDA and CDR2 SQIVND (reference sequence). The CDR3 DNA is TGTGCCAGTAGTTACGGACTTTACACTGAAGCTTTCTTT. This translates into CASSYGLYTEAFF.

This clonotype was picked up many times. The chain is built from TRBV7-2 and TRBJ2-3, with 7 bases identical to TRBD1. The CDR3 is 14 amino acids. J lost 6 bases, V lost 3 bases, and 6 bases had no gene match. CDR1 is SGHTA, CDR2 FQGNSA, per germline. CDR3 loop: CASSFFTGADTQYF. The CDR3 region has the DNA TGTGCCAGCAGCTTTTTTACAGGGGCGGATACGCAGTATTTT.

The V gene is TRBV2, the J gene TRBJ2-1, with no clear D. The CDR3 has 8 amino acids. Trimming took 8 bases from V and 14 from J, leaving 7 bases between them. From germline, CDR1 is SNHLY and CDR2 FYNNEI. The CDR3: CASHAKFF. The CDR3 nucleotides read TGTGCCAGCCACGCGAAGTTCTTC.

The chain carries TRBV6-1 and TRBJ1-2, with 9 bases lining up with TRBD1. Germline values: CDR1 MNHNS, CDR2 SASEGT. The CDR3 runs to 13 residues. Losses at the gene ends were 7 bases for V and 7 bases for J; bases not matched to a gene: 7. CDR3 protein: CASTGTGLGGYTF. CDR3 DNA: TGTGCCAGCACCGGGACAGGGTTGGGTGGCTACACCTTC.

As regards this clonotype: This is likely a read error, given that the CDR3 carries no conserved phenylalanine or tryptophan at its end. CDR3 residues: CASSLTGSTDTQYS. CDR3 DNA: TGTGCCAGCAGTTTAACAGGGAGCACAGATACGCAGTATTCT. This chain uses TRBV12-3 or TRBV12-4 with TRBJ2-3, with D maybe TRBD1 (6 bases). V dropped 2 bases and J dropped 0 bases, with 6 bases sitting between them. The CDR3 covers 14 residues.

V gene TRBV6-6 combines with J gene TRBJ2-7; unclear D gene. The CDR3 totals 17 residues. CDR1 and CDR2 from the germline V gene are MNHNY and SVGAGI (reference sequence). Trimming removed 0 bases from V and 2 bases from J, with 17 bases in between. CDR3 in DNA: TGTGCCAGCAGTTACTCGATACTGGATGAACAGACCTACGAGCAGTACGTC. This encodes CASSYSILDEQTYEQYV.

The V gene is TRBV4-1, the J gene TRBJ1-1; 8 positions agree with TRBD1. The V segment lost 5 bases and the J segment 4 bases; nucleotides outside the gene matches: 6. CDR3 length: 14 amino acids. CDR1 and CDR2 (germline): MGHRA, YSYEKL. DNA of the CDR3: TGCGCCAGCAGCGCCGGACAGGGTCCCACTGAAGCTTTCTTT. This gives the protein CASSAGQGPTEAFF.

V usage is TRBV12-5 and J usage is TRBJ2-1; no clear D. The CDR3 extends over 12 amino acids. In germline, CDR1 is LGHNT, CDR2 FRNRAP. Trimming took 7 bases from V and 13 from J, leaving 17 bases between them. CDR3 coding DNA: TGTGCTAGTGCCCTGGACCCTCCGTACCAGTTCTTC. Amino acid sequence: CASALDPPYQFF.

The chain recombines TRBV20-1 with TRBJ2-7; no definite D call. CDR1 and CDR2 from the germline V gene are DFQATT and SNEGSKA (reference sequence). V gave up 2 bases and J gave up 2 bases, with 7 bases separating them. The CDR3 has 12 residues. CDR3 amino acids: CSARNWTYEQYF. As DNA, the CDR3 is TGCAGTGCTAGAAACTGGACCTACGAGCAGTACTTC.

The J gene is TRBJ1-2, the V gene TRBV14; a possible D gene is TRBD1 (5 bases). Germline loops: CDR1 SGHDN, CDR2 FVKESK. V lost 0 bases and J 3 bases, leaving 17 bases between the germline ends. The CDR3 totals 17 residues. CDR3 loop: CASSQDIGRGVDYGYTF. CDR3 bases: TGTGCCAGCAGCCAAGATATCGGGAGAGGGGTTGACTATGGCTACACCTTC.

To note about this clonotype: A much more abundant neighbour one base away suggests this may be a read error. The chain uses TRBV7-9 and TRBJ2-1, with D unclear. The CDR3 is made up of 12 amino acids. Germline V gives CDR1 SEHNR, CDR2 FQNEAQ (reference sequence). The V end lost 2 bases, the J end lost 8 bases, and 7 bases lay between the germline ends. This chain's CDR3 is CASSLRAYEQFF. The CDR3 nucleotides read TGTGCCAGCAGCTTAAGGGCCTATGAGCAGTTCTTC.

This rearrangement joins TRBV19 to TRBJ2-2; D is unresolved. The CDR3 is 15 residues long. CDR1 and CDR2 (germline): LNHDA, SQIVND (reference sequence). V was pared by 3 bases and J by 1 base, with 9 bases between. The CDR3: CASSIFQLNTGELFF. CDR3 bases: TGTGCCAGTAGTATCTTCCAGCTGAACACCGGGGAGCTGTTTTTT. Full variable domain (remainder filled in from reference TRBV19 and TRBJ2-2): DGGITQSPKYLFRKEGQNVTLSCEQNLNHDAMYWYRQDPGQGLRLIYYSQIVNDFQKGDIAEGYSVSREKKESFPLTVTSAQKNPTAFYLCASSIFQLNTGELFFGEGSRLTVL.

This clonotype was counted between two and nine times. The CDR3 DNA reads as TGTGCCAGCAGTGAGGGGGAAGCAGATAATTCACCCCTCCACTTT. Amino acid sequence: CASSEGEADNSPLHF. This chain links TRBV2 with TRBJ1-6, with D perhaps TRBD1 (5 bases). The V gene's germline CDR1 is SNHLY and CDR2 FYNNEI. V was clipped by 3 bases and J by 5 bases, with 11 bases between them. There are 15 residues in the CDR3.

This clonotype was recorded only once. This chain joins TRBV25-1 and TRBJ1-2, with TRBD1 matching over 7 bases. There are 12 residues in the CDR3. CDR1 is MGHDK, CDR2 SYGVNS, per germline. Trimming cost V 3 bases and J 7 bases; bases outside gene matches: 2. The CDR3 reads CASSETGPGYTF. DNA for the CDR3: TGTGCCAGCAGTGAGACAGGGCCTGGCTACACCTTC.

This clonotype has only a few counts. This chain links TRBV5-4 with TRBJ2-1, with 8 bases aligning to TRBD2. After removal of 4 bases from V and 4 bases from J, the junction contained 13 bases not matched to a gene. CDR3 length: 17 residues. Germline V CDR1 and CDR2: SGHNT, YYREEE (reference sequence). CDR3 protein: CASSPTLSGGLYNEQFF. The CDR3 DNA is TGTGCCAGCAGCCCCACTTTGAGCGGGGGCCTTTACAATGAGCAGTTCTTC.

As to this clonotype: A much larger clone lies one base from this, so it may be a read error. CDR3 region: CASSFLVTGRTGELFF. The DNA for the CDR3 is TGTGCCAGCAGCTTTCTCGTCACGGGGAGGACCGGGGAGCTGTTTTTT. The J gene is TRBJ2-2, the V gene TRBV11-2; D is possibly TRBD2 (6 bases). Trimming removed 3 bases at V and 5 bases at J, with 16 bases between. Germline CDR1 SGHAT, CDR2 FQNNGV. CDR3 length: 16 residues.

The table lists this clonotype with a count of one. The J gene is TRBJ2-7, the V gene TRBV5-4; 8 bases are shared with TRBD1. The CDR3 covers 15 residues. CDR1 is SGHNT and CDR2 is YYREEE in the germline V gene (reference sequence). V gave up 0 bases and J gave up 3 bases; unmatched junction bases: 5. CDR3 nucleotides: TGTGCCAGCAGCTTGGCCGAACAGGGGGTCTACGAGCAGTACTTC. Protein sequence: CASSLAEQGVYEQYF.

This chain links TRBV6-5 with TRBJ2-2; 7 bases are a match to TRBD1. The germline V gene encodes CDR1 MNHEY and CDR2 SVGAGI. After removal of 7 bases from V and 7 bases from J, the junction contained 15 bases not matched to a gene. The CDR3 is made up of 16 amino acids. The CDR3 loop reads CASIRRQGLRGGELFF. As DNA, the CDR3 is TGTGCCAGCATTCGCCGACAGGGCCTTCGGGGCGGGGAGCTGTTTTTT.

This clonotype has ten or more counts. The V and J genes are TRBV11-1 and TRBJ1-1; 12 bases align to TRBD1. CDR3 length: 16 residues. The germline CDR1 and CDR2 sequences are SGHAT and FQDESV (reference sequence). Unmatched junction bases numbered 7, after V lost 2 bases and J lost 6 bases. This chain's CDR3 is CASSLRRGQGAAEAFF. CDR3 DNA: TGTGCCAGCAGCTTAAGAAGGGGACAGGGGGCCGCTGAAGCTTTCTTT.

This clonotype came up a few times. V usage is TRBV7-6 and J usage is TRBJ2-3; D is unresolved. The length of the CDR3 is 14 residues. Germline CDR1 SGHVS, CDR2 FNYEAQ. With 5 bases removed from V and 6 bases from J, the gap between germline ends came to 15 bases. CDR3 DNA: TGTGCCAGCAGCCTAAGCCCTTACCCGGATACGCAGTATTTT. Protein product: CASSLSPYPDTQYF.

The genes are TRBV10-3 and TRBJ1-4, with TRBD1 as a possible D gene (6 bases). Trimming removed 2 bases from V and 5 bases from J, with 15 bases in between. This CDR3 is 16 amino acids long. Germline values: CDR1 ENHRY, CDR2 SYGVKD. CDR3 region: CAISEKEAGANEKLFF. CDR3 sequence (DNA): TGTGCCATCAGTGAGAAGGAAGCGGGGGCGAATGAAAAACTGTTTTTT.

The CDR3 region is CASRDQYEQYF. CDR3 DNA sequence: TGTGCCAGCAGGGACCAATACGAGCAGTACTTC. V gene TRBV6-5 combines with J gene TRBJ2-7; no clear D gene. The CDR3 is 11 residues long. Trimming shortened V by 6 bases and J by 4 bases, and 7 bases separated the two germline ends. CDR1 and CDR2 (germline): MNHEY, SVGAGI.

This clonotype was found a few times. CDR3 in amino acids: CSASDRNYEQYV. CDR3 in DNA: TGCAGTGCTAGTGACAGAAACTACGAGCAGTACGTC. The chain couples TRBV20-1 to TRBJ2-7; D might be TRBD1 (5 bases). The V and J ends lost 3 bases and 3 bases respectively, with 9 bases between them. The CDR3 extends over 12 amino acids. From germline, CDR1 is DFQATT and CDR2 SNEGSKA (reference sequence).

CDR3 region: CASTLQGALANSPLHF. The CDR3 nucleotides read TGTGCCAGCACCTTACAGGGTGCCTTAGCTAATTCACCCCTCCACTTT. The chain links TRBV6-1 to TRBJ1-6; possibly TRBD1 for D (6 bases). In germline, CDR1 is MNHNS, CDR2 SASEGT. The CDR3 has 16 residues. V was cut by 7 bases and J by 6 bases, with 19 bases left in between.